The next 29 T cell receptor beta chains were all read from a single sample in a study of shared clonotypes between healthy human individuals. Profiling relied on immunoSEQ multiplex PCR, and the TCRdb table lists in-frame clones only, not all of them. The sample includes hundreds of thousands of clones, around 74% of them seen just once. Source material: memory CD4+ T cells sorted from blood. Subset described: CD45RA-negative fraction. All receptors derive from a woman in her thirties in good health.

This chain connects TRBV29-1 to TRBJ2-3; no clear D. V was shortened by 0 bases and J by 4 bases, with 5 bases between the two germline ends. CDR3 length: 12 residues. Germline loops: CDR1 SQVTM, CDR2 ANQGSEA. The CDR3 DNA reads TGCAGCGTTGAAGATACGGCAGATACGCAGTATTTT. It translates to CSVEDTADTQYF.

The CDR3 spells CASSLARMGGNIQYF. Written as DNA, the CDR3 is TGTGCCAGCAGCTTAGCGCGTATGGGAGGAAACATTCAGTACTTC. The V call is TRBV7-8, the J call TRBJ2-4; weak D call: TRBD2 (6 bases). The CDR3 is made up of 15 amino acids. In germline, CDR1 is SGHVS, CDR2 FQNEAQ. Between the trimmed V and J ends, which lost 0 bases and 6 bases, there was a span of 12 bases.

The chain links TRBV2 to TRBJ1-4, with 7 bases lining up with TRBD1. The CDR3 loop spans 16 amino acids. The ends lost 2 bases at V and 5 bases at J; junction bases unmatched: 8. CDR1 and CDR2 (germline): SNHLY, FYNNEI. The DNA for the CDR3 is TGTGCCAGCAGTGAATTCCGACAGGGCAGAAATGAAAAACTGTTTTTT. It is translated as CASSEFRQGRNEKLFF.

The J gene is TRBJ1-2, the V gene TRBV21-1. TRBV21-1 is assigned pseudogene status. There are 16 residues in the CDR3. For the CDR3, the DNA is TGTGCCAGCACGTTTTCCGACCTACCAGAGTTGCATGGCTACACCTTC. Its translation is CASTFSDLPELHGYTF.

The V gene is TRBV25-1, the J gene TRBJ2-3; D is perhaps TRBD1 or TRBD2 (6 bases each). V shed 11 bases and J shed 1 base, with 16 bases lying between them. The CDR3 consists of 14 residues. Germline loops: CDR1 MGHDK, CDR2 SYGVNS. The CDR3: CAPEGGACTDTQYF. DNA of the CDR3: TGTGCCCCCGAGGGGGGCGCCTGCACAGATACGCAGTATTTT. The full variable domain, in which reference TRBV25-1 and TRBJ2-3 provide the parts outside the CDR3, is EADIYQTPRYLVIGTGKKITLECSQTMGHDKMYWYQQDPGMELHLIHYSYGVNSTEKGDLSSESTVSRIRTEHFPLTLESARPSHTSQYLCAPEGGACTDTQYFGPGTRLTVL.

This clone was counted once. This chain links TRBV28 with TRBJ1-4; TRBD1 agrees at 7 bases. J lost 5 bases, V lost 6 bases, and 6 bases had no gene match. The CDR3 totals 14 residues. CDR1 MDHEN and CDR2 SYDVKM come from the germline V gene. This CDR3 is CASRVGQSNEKLFF. The DNA for the CDR3 is TGTGCCAGCAGGGTGGGACAGTCGAATGAAAAACTGTTTTTT.

V usage is TRBV2 and J usage is TRBJ1-2; D gene unclear. V lost 1 base and J lost 0, with 6 bases in between. CDR1 SNHLY and CDR2 FYNNEI come from the germline V gene. This CDR3 comprises 14 residues. CDR3 loop: CASSEVRANYGYTF. CDR3 nucleotide sequence: TGTGCCAGCAGTGAAGTACGCGCTAACTATGGCTACACCTTC.

The V gene is TRBV7-2, the J gene TRBJ2-7; D unresolved. Germline V lookup: CDR1 SGHTA, CDR2 FQGNSA. The CDR3 has 12 residues. The V gene lost 2 bases and the J gene lost 2 bases, with 4 bases spanning the gap. The CDR3, as DNA: TGTGCCAGCAGCTTATTCCCCTACGAGCAGTACTTC. Protein sequence: CASSLFPYEQYF.

The V call is TRBV14, the J call TRBJ1-6, with unresolved D. The CDR3 loop spans 13 amino acids. Trimming left V 1 base short and J 8 bases short, with 6 bases between. Germline values: CDR1 SGHDN, CDR2 FVKESK. In DNA form, the CDR3 reads TGTGCCAGCAGCCAAGGGAGTTATTCACCCCTCCACTTT. As protein: CASSQGSYSPLHF.

The chain combines TRBV25-1 with TRBJ1-1; D gene ambiguous. V gave up 6 bases and J gave up 1 base, with 12 bases separating them. The CDR3 contains 14 residues. The germline CDR1 and CDR2 sequences are MGHDK and SYGVNS. The DNA for the CDR3 is TGTGCCAGCAGGCCCCTCGACCGGAACACTGAAGCTTTCTTT. It is translated as CASRPLDRNTEAFF.

V usage is TRBV30 and J usage is TRBJ2-1; 8 bases are a match to TRBD2. The V gene end was trimmed by 2 bases and the J gene end by 4 bases; junction bases not matched to a gene: 10. The CDR3 covers 16 residues. Germline V CDR1 and CDR2: GTSNPN, SVGIG (reference sequence). The CDR3 DNA is TGTGCCTGGAGTTCATTAGCGGGAAGTACTTACAATGAGCAGTTCTTC. This sequence encodes CAWSSLAGSTYNEQFF. The variable domain in full, completed from reference TRBV30 and TRBJ2-1, reads SQTIHQWPATLVQPVGSPLSLECTVEGTSNPNLYWYRQAAGRGLQLLFYSVGIGQISSEVPQNLSASRPQDRQFILSSKKLLLSDSGFYLCAWSSLAGSTYNEQFFGPGTRLTVL.

The chain uses TRBV6-1 and TRBJ1-2; a possible D gene is TRBD1 (5 bases). The CDR3 has 13 residues. The V end lost 6 bases, the J end lost 4 bases, and 12 bases lay between the germline ends. The germline CDR1 and CDR2 sequences are MNHNS and SASEGT. The CDR3 bases are TGTGCCAGCAGGCCGACAGAAACCTATGGCTACACCTTC. It encodes CASRPTETYGYTF.

V and J are TRBV6-5 and TRBJ2-7, with 11 bases that match TRBD1. After removal of 0 bases from V and 12 bases from J, the junction contained 7 bases not matched to a gene. The germline V gene encodes CDR1 MNHEY and CDR2 SVGAGI. The CDR3 runs to 14 residues. In DNA, the CDR3 is TGTGCCAGCAGTTACTCGGGACAGGGGGTTCGGGCGTACTTC. Its translation is CASSYSGQGVRAYF.

The rearrangement joins TRBV10-2 to TRBJ2-7; 14 bases match TRBD2. Germline V CDR1 and CDR2: WSHSY, SAAADI. CDR3 length: 17 amino acids. The V and J ends lost 6 bases and 2 bases, in that order; junction bases with no gene match: 9. CDR3 sequence (DNA): TGCGCCAGCAGCCTTACCGGACTAGCGGGAGGAACCTACGAGCAGTACTTC. Amino acid sequence: CASSLTGLAGGTYEQYF.

CDR3 residues: CASSTAHNSPLHF. The DNA of the CDR3 is TGTGCCAGCAGCACAGCTCATAATTCACCCCTCCACTTT. The V call is TRBV2, the J call TRBJ1-6; D unresolved. Trimming left V 6 bases short and J 5 bases short, with 8 bases between. CDR3 length: 13 residues. Germline loops: CDR1 SNHLY, CDR2 FYNNEI.

The chain has TRBV9 and TRBJ2-6, with TRBD1 identical over 7 bases. Per the germline V gene, CDR1 is SGDLS and CDR2 is YYNGEE. V gave up 0 bases and J gave up 2 bases; unmatched junction bases: 2. CDR3 length: 16 amino acids. For the CDR3, the DNA is TGTGCCAGCAGCGTAGACACAGGGGCTGGGGCCAACGTCCTGACTTTC. Translation gives CASSVDTGAGANVLTF.

The chain employs TRBV12-2 and TRBJ1-3. TRBV12-2 is deemed a pseudogene. The CDR3 totals 13 residues. The CDR3 DNA is TGTGCAAGGCTGCTTACCTCTGGAAACACCATATATTTT. Translating it yields CARLLTSGNTIYF.

The chain uses TRBV29-1 and TRBJ2-3, with D hard to call. This CDR3 contains 10 residues. V dropped 4 bases and J dropped 15 bases, with 14 bases sitting between them. Germline CDR1 is SQVTM and CDR2 is ANQGSEA. The CDR3 nucleotides are TGCAGCGTTGCAGACCGGGCCGCATATTTT. Translating it yields CSVADRAAYF.

This clone was seen once. This CDR3 is also generated by other DNA sequences in the sample. The chain carries TRBV4-2 and TRBJ1-4, with a tentative D call TRBD1 (5 bases). Germline V gene sequence: CDR1 LGHNA, CDR2 YNFKEQ. The CDR3 contains 16 residues. The V end lost 1 base, the J end lost 0 bases, and 9 bases lay between the germline ends. CDR3 protein: CASSQGQGSTNEKLFF. CDR3 bases: TGTGCCAGCAGCCAAGGCCAGGGTTCAACTAATGAAAAACTGTTTTTT.

CDR3: CASSFGLAGGLEQYF. Written as DNA, the CDR3 is TGTGCCAGCAGTTTCGGACTAGCGGGGGGTCTGGAGCAGTACTTC. The J gene is TRBJ2-7, the V gene TRBV28; 14 bases are a match to TRBD2. The germline CDR1 and CDR2 sequences are MDHEN and SYDVKM. Unmatched junction bases numbered 5, after V lost 3 bases and J lost 7 bases. The CDR3 covers 15 residues.

The V call is TRBV10-3, the J call TRBJ1-3; no clear D. This CDR3 spans 15 amino acids. V lost 0 bases and J 4 bases, leaving 10 bases between the germline ends. The germline V gene encodes CDR1 ENHRY and CDR2 SYGVKD. DNA of the CDR3: TGTGCCATCAGTGAGTCTTTAGCCGGAGGAAACACCATATATTTT. It specifies CAISESLAGGNTIYF.

This chain joins TRBV6-1 and TRBJ2-3, with TRBD2 matching 12 bases. The V gene end was trimmed by 1 base and the J gene end by 6 bases; junction bases not matched to a gene: 2. The CDR3 totals 15 residues. The V gene's germline CDR1 is MNHNS and CDR2 SASEGT. DNA for the CDR3: TGTGCCAGCAGTGAAGAGACTAGCGGGAGTGATACGCAGTATTTT. It yields the protein CASSEETSGSDTQYF.

The table lists this clone with a count of one. Mismatch with germline at one junction end may stem from a read error. This sequence joins TRBV11-2 and TRBJ2-7; TRBD2 matches at 11 bases. There are 16 residues in the CDR3. CDR1 SGHAT and CDR2 FQNNGV come from the germline V gene. The CDR3 DNA reads as TGTGCCAGCAGCGTAACACTAGCGGGAGACTCACCCTTCCCCCCCTTC. This encodes CASSVTLAGDSPFPPF. Using reference TRBV11-2 and TRBJ2-7 for the parts outside the CDR3, the full variable domain is EAGVAQSPRYKIIEKRQSVAFWCNPISGHATLYWYQQILGQGPKLLIQFQNNGVVDDSQLPKDRFSAERLKGVDSTLKIQPAKLEDSAVYLCASSVTLAGDSPFPPFGPGTRLTVT.

This sequence joins TRBV6-4 and TRBJ2-7; 8 bases align to TRBD1. The CDR3 consists of 14 residues. CDR1 is MRHNA, CDR2 SNTAGT, per germline. Trimming removed 6 bases from V and 5 bases from J; junction bases left unmatched: 9. CDR3 protein: CASSPTGEGDEQYF. CDR3 sequence (DNA): TGTGCCAGCAGCCCGACAGGGGAAGGTGACGAGCAGTACTTC.

The genes are TRBV5-4 and TRBJ2-1, with 10 positions matching TRBD2. This CDR3 region has 18 residues. CDR1 and CDR2 (germline): SGHNT, YYREEE (reference sequence). Germline trimming cut 1 base from V and 0 bases from J; bases unmatched to any gene: 7. The CDR3 DNA follows: TGTGCCAGCAGCTTGAGTTGGGCTAGCGGGAGCTCCTACAATGAGCAGTTCTTC. It yields the protein CASSLSWASGSSYNEQFF. The complete variable domain, with remaining parts taken from reference TRBV5-4 and TRBJ2-1, reads ETGVTQSPTHLIKTRGQQVTLRCSSQSGHNTVSWYQQALGQGPQFIFQYYREEENGRGNFPPRFSGLQFPNYSSELNVNALELDDSALYLCASSLSWASGSSYNEQFFGPGTRLTVL.

This clone was seen a handful of times. The chain recombines TRBV5-1 with TRBJ2-1, with 8 positions matching TRBD2. V dropped 4 bases and J dropped 3; count of bases not matched to a gene: 6. This CDR3 has 15 amino acids. CDR1 and CDR2 (germline): SGHRS, YFSETQ. The CDR3: CASSPGGTSYNEQFF. The CDR3 nucleotides read TGCGCCAGCAGCCCCGGAGGGACTAGCTACAATGAGCAGTTCTTC.

The CDR3 sequence: CASSSTGGEQFF. The CDR3 region has the DNA TGTGCCAGTAGTAGCACAGGTGGTGAGCAGTTCTTC. The V and J genes are TRBV19 and TRBJ2-1, with D maybe TRBD1 (5 bases). V was cut by 4 bases and J by 9 bases, with 10 bases left in between. The CDR3 has 12 residues. Germline V gene sequence: CDR1 LNHDA, CDR2 SQIVND (reference sequence).

This clone was observed at least ten times. V usage is TRBV2 and J usage is TRBJ2-7; D is possibly TRBD1 or TRBD2 (6 bases each). Trimming took off 2 bases at V and 6 bases at J, with 14 bases between the two ends. Germline CDR1 is SNHLY and CDR2 is FYNNEI. There are 14 residues in the CDR3. CDR3 loop: CASSERTGRPEQYF. As DNA, the CDR3 is TGTGCCAGCAGTGAACGAACAGGGAGGCCCGAGCAGTACTTC.

The rearrangement links TRBV2 to TRBJ1-5; D not resolved. This CDR3 comprises 13 residues. V lost 3 bases to trimming and J lost 4 bases, with 7 bases between them. In germline, CDR1 is SNHLY, CDR2 FYNNEI. This chain's CDR3 is CASSDSPNQPQHF. The CDR3 coding sequence is TGTGCCAGCAGTGACAGCCCGAATCAGCCCCAGCATTTT.